These 4 T cell receptor beta chains share one sample of origin, sequenced in a study of regulatory T cells in long-lasting Graves disease. The sample's time point: newly diagnosed GD, antithyroid drugs for less than 3 months. The TCR library was made from RNA that had been extracted from PBMCs in TRIzol. Arm-PCR of CDR3 regions with iRepertoire HTBI primers generated TCR beta libraries. TCRdb processed the multiplex PCR reads anew with MiXCR; each CDR3 protein has one entry. The table records approximately 390,000 distinct CDR3 sequences, roughly 15% of them present only once. This sample also belongs to another study, concerning T cells in Graves' hyperthyroidism and ophthalmopathy.

The sequencing here drew on peripheral blood mononuclear cells (PBMCs), taken at new diagnosis, from a patient treated with antithyroid drugs. Receptors were obtained from a woman between 18 and 29 years old with Graves disease.

The gene calls are TRBV20-1 and TRBJ1-4; TRBD1 aligns across 10 bases. Germline V gene data show CDR1 as DFQATT and CDR2 as SNEGSKA (reference sequence). The ends lost 4 bases at V and 5 bases at J; junction bases unmatched: 13. The CDR3 has 17 residues. CDR3 sequence: CSAIPSLGQGENEKLFF. The CDR3 DNA sequence: TGCAGTGCTATCCCCTCTTTAGGACAGGGGGAGAATGAAAAACTGTTTTTT.

This clonotype was seen many times. The chain carries TRBV12-3 or TRBV12-4 and TRBJ1-2; D might be TRBD1 (5 bases). Deletions cut 1 base from V and 8 bases from J, with 8 bases between. The length of the CDR3 is 12 residues. CDR3 bases: TGTGCCAGCAGTTTAGGGGGACTGGGCTACACCTTC. It yields the protein CASSLGGLGYTF.

The CDR3 DNA follows: TGTGCCATCAGTGGGACAGGGACCTACGAGCAGTACTTC. Its protein product is CAISGTGTYEQYF. The chain is built from TRBV10-3 and TRBJ2-7, with TRBD1 matching over 8 bases. The length of the CDR3 is 13 residues. Looked up from germline, CDR1 is ENHRY and CDR2 is SYGVKD. V shed 4 bases, J shed 2 bases, and the junction held 1 base outside the gene matches.

V and J are TRBV20-1 and TRBJ1-1; a possible D gene is TRBD1 (5 bases). Germline values: CDR1 DFQATT, CDR2 SNEGSKA (reference sequence). V was shortened by 2 bases and J by 5 bases, with 15 bases between the two germline ends. The CDR3 is 14 residues long. In DNA form, the CDR3 reads TGCAGTGCTAGACTGGTGGGGGGAGGGACTGAAGCTTTCTTT. Its translation is CSARLVGGGTEAFF.